Below, one TCR beta chain is given with its context. TCR beta CDR3 region amplification was performed from RNA transcripts. The HTBI primer set was used in a first-round RT-PCR of the TCR CDR3. TCRdb reanalysed the multiplex PCR reads using MiXCR and keeps one entry per CDR3 protein. The repertoire holds a few hundred thousand distinct CDR3 sequences, with under 15% as singletons. The data were taken from a study of T cells in Graves' hyperthyroidism and ophthalmopathy. Newly diagnosed patients aged 18 to 65 had hyperthyroidism of under 2 months' duration. This clonotype was obtained from a woman aged 25 to 45 with Graves' hyperthyroidism. The specimen was blood.

CDR3 bases: TGTGCCAGCAGCTCCTCCGGAGGACTGCCCTACGAGCAGTACTTC. Its protein product is CASSSSGGLPYEQYF. This chain links TRBV7-3 with TRBJ2-7; a weak D match, TRBD2 (5 bases). There are 15 residues in the CDR3. The germline gives CDR1 SGHTA, CDR2 FQGTGA. The V end was cut by 4 bases, the J end by 2 bases, with 15 bases between.